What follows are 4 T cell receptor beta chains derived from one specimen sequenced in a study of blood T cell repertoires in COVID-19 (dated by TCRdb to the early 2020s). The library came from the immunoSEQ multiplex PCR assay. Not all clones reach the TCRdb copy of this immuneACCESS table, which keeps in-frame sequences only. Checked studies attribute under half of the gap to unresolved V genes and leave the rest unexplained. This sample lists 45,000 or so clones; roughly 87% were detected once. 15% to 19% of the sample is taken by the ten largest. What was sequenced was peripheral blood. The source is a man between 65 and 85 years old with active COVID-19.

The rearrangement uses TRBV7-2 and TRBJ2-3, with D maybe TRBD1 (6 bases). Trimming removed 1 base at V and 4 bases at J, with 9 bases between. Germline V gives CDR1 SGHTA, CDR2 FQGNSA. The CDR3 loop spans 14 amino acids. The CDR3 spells CASSLGGRSDTQYF. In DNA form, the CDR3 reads TGTGCCAGCAGCTTAGGGGGGCGCTCAGATACGCAGTATTTT.

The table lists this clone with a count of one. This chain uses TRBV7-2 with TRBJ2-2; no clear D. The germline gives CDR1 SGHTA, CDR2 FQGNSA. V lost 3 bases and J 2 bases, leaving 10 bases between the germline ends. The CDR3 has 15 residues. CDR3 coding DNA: TGTGCCAGCAGCTTCCTCAGACAAAACACCGGGGAGCTGTTTTTT. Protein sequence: CASSFLRQNTGELFF.

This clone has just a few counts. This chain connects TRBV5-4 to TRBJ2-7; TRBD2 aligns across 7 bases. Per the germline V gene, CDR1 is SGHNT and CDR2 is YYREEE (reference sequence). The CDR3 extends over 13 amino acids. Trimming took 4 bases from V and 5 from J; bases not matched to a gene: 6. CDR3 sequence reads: CASSPVAGDEQYF. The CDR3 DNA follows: TGTGCCAGCAGCCCCGTTGCGGGGGACGAGCAGTACTTC.

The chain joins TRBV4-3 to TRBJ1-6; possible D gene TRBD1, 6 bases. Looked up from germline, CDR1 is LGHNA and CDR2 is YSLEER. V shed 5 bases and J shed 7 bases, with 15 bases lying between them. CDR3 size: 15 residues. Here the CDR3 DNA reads TGCGCCAGCAGCGGCCAACAGGGTTTGAATTCACCCCTCCACTTT. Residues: CASSGQQGLNSPLHF.